A single TCR beta chain is shown here with its context. Its specificity is not known. Here immunoSEQ multiplex PCR was the method, and the copy in TCRdb shows in-frame clones only, minus some. The table lists approximately 16,000 clones, 45% to 65% of them singletons, with roughly 10% in the top ten. Treatment specified: treatment-naive control, cytoreductive nephrectomy. Sequenced control tumors were from under 13 males and a few females, median age around 61. This sample was included in a study of radiation and T cells in renal cell carcinoma. Study results and limitations: In nephrectomy-only tumors, top 100 clonotypes averaged approximately 40%, versus around 54% irradiated. Sampling covered only around 0.91 g of each tumor. Dominant CDR3 motifs were more common in irradiated tumors than controls.

With 3 bases removed from V and 1 base from J, the gap between germline ends came to 10 bases. The germline V gene has CDR1 MDHEN and CDR2 SYDVKM. The CDR3 runs 15 residues. This TCR was recovered from a man between 40 and 49 years old with renal cell carcinoma. The source was tumor tissue, collected from a patient whose treatment was nephrectomy without radiotherapy. The chain carries TRBV28 and TRBJ1-5; D is unresolved. The CDR3 loop is CASSFLQGSNQPQHF. The CDR3, as DNA: TGTGCCAGCAGTTTTCTACAAGGGAGCAATCAGCCCCAGCATTTT.